This TCR beta chain comes out of a study of T cell responses to AZD1222 COVID-19 vaccine. Notes on the study in general: Mostly white British, mostly female donors; authors suggested clonal diversity may be underestimated.

The germline V gene has CDR1 KGHSH and CDR2 LQKENI. The CDR3 totals 15 residues. V shed 3 bases and J shed 5 bases, with 17 bases lying between them. TCRdb's copy holds only in-frame clones and misses some; the assay was immunoSEQ multiplex PCR. In the table there are approximately 150,000 clones, 85% to 95% of which are singletons. A note on this clone: The antigen remains undetermined.

The specimen comprised peripheral blood, sampled after recovery from COVID-19. The TCR was taken from an adult who had recovered from COVID-19. This chain uses TRBV18 with TRBJ2-7; D is possibly TRBD1 (6 bases). DNA for the CDR3: TGTGCCAGCTCACCTTCCGCCAGGGGAGACCACGAGCAGTACTTC. This codes for CASSPSARGDHEQYF.